The sequence of this TCR beta chain was determined in a study of tumor and adjacent non-tumor tissue in lung cancer. Three rounds of nested PCR, following a modified ARM-PCR protocol, produced the TCRbeta library. MiXCR, applied by TCRdb to the multiplex PCR reads, yields one record per CDR3 protein. The sample records 90,000 to 100,000 distinct CDR3 sequences, approximately 80% being singletons. Points on this clonotype: Relative to the germline gene, one junction end is altered; a read error may explain this.

The template was RNA from unsorted bulk tissue. Distant lung tissue was collected more than 3 cm away from the tumor edge. Newly diagnosed lung cancer patients had thoracic surgery in China, August–late 2014, without prior chemotherapy. The TCR comes from a man aged 55 to 70 with small cell lung cancer. The sequenced material came from distant non-tumor lung tissue.

As DNA, the CDR3 is TGTGCCAGCGACAGTAGCTATCAGCCCCAGCATTTT. Its translation: CASDSSYQPQHF. V usage is TRBV28 and J usage is TRBJ1-5, with D maybe TRBD1 (5 bases). Germline V gives CDR1 MDHEN, CDR2 SYDVKM. CDR3 size: 12 residues.